A selection of T cell receptor beta chains follows, all from one sample in a study of somatic mutations in cytotoxic T cells in rheumatoid arthritis. The method was immunoSEQ multiplex PCR; TCRdb's version includes in-frame clones alone and lacks a portion of them. The sample carries 13,000 to 15,000 clones, more than 65% recorded once. The material sequenced was CD8+ T cells sorted from blood. The receptors come from an adult with rheumatoid arthritis. CDR3s include the opening cysteine and the closing phenylalanine or tryptophan. The D gene is left open where the match is weak. Clone sizes are given selectively: once, few, many, or a class where the clone is expanded.

v_call: TRBV5-1
clone_size: few
j_call: TRBJ1-2
d_call: -
cdr3_nt: TGCGCCAGCGGTGACCGGGACTCAAGGGTGAATGGCTACACCTTC
cdr3_aa: CASGDRDSRVNGYTF

v_call: TRBV14
clone_size: -
j_call: TRBJ1-1
d_call: -
cdr3_nt: TGTGCCAGCAGCCCTCCGGACTGGAACACTGAAGCTTTCTTT
cdr3_aa: CASSPPDWNTEAFF

v_call: TRBV6-1
clone_size: -
j_call: TRBJ1-1
d_call: -
cdr3_nt: TGTGCCAGCAGTGAAATTTGGACTGAAGCTTTCTTT
cdr3_aa: CASSEIWTEAFF

v_call: TRBV11-2
clone_size: -
j_call: TRBJ1-6
d_call: -
cdr3_nt: TGTGCCAGCAGCTTAGAGGCGCTCGGTGGCGGTTCACCCCTCCACTTT
cdr3_aa: CASSLEALGGGSPLHF

v_call: TRBV9
clone_size: few
j_call: TRBJ1-3
d_call: -
cdr3_nt: TGTGCCAGCAGCTCTTCAGGGGTCTCTGGAAACACCATATATTTT
cdr3_aa: CASSSSGVSGNTIYF

v_call: TRBV4-3
clone_size: few
j_call: TRBJ1-1
d_call: TRBD1
cdr3_nt: TGCGCCAGCAGCCAGGGGGACAGCGAGAACACTGAAGCTTTCTTT
cdr3_aa: CASSQGDSENTEAFF

v_call: TRBV29-1
clone_size: -
j_call: TRBJ2-7
d_call: -
cdr3_nt: TGCAGCGTTGAAACTGAGCCCTACGAGCAGTACTTC
cdr3_aa: CSVETEPYEQYF

v_call: TRBV9
clone_size: few
j_call: TRBJ1-1
d_call: TRBD1
cdr3_nt: TGTGCCAGCAGCGTAAGGTGGGACAGGGATCGCACTGAAGCTTTCTTT
cdr3_aa: CASSVRWDRDRTEAFF

v_call: TRBV9
clone_size: -
j_call: TRBJ2-2
d_call: TRBD1
cdr3_nt: TGTGCCAGCACGGGACAGGGGTTGCCCGGGGAGCTGTTTTTT
cdr3_aa: CASTGQGLPGELFF

v_call: TRBV4-3
clone_size: -
j_call: TRBJ2-1
d_call: -
cdr3_nt: TGCGCCAGCAGCCAAGATAAGGGCTCCTACAATGAGCAGTTCTTC
cdr3_aa: CASSQDKGSYNEQFF

v_call: TRBV27
clone_size: -
j_call: TRBJ2-7
d_call: TRBD1
cdr3_nt: TGTGCCAGCAGTTATGGGACAGGGGGCGGATACGAGCAGTACTTC
cdr3_aa: CASSYGTGGGYEQYF

v_call: TRBV2
clone_size: -
j_call: TRBJ2-7
d_call: -
cdr3_nt: TGTGCCAGCATTGGACGGGACCGCTACTCCGAGCAGTACTTC
cdr3_aa: CASIGRDRYSEQYF

v_call: TRBV6-5
clone_size: -
j_call: TRBJ2-2
d_call: -
cdr3_nt: TGTGCCAGCAGTTACAGCTATACGAACACCGGGGAGCTGTTTTTT
cdr3_aa: CASSYSYTNTGELFF

v_call: TRBV19
clone_size: -
j_call: TRBJ2-4
d_call: -
cdr3_nt: TGTGCCAGTACCCTGATTGGGTCAAGCCAAAACATTCAGTACTTC
cdr3_aa: CASTLIGSSQNIQYF

v_call: TRBV30
clone_size: few
j_call: TRBJ1-5
d_call: -
cdr3_nt: TGTGCCTGGAGTGTTCCCCAGGGTGGAAATCAGCCCCAGCATTTT
cdr3_aa: CAWSVPQGGNQPQHF

v_call: TRBV27
clone_size: -
j_call: TRBJ1-6
d_call: -
cdr3_nt: TGTGCCAGCAGTTTATACACTGGGGGCAACTCCTATAATTCACCCCTCCACTTT
cdr3_aa: CASSLYTGGNSYNSPLHF

v_call: TRBV9
clone_size: once
j_call: TRBJ2-1
d_call: TRBD2
cdr3_nt: TGTGCCAGCAGCTTCCGGACTAGCGGGGGGGGCTACAATGAGCAGTTCTTC
cdr3_aa: CASSFRTSGGGYNEQFF

v_call: TRBV9
clone_size: -
j_call: TRBJ1-2
d_call: TRBD1
cdr3_nt: TGTGCCAGCAGCGCGAGGACAGGGCCAAACTATGGCTACACCTTC
cdr3_aa: CASSARTGPNYGYTF

v_call: TRBV5-1
clone_size: -
j_call: TRBJ1-5
d_call: -
cdr3_nt: TGCGCCAGCAGCCCGTATGGGGAGGGCAATCAGCCCCAGCATTTT
cdr3_aa: CASSPYGEGNQPQHF

v_call: TRBV25-1
clone_size: -
j_call: TRBJ2-5
d_call: -
cdr3_nt: TGTGCCAGCAATTCCCCACTAGTCGCTGAGGCCCAGTACTTC
cdr3_aa: CASNSPLVAEAQYF

v_call: TRBV7-9
clone_size: once
j_call: TRBJ1-5
d_call: TRBD1
cdr3_nt: TGTGCCAGCAGCCCGGACAGGGGGCATCAGCCCCAGCATTTT
cdr3_aa: CASSPDRGHQPQHF

v_call: TRBV4-1
clone_size: -
j_call: TRBJ1-1
d_call: -
cdr3_nt: TGCGCCAGCAGTCAAAGGGGGGGCTCTAATGAAGCTTTCTTT
cdr3_aa: CASSQRGGSNEAFF

v_call: TRBV19
clone_size: -
j_call: TRBJ2-7
d_call: TRBD2
cdr3_nt: TGTGCCAGTAGTCCTGCCGGGACTAGTTTCTACGAGCAGTACTTC
cdr3_aa: CASSPAGTSFYEQYF

v_call: TRBV28
clone_size: medium-sized
j_call: TRBJ2-5
d_call: -
cdr3_nt: TGTGCCAGCAGTCTACTGTTTGGGACCGACCCTAACCAAGAGACCCAGTACTTC
cdr3_aa: CASSLLFGTDPNQETQYF

v_call: TRBV6-6
clone_size: -
j_call: TRBJ2-2
d_call: -
cdr3_nt: TGTGCCAGCAGTTACTCTACAGGGAACACCGGGGAGCTGTTTTTT
cdr3_aa: CASSYSTGNTGELFF

v_call: TRBV2
clone_size: few
j_call: TRBJ2-7
d_call: -
cdr3_nt: TGTGCCAGCAGTGAGGTTAGCTACGAGCAGTACTTC
cdr3_aa: CASSEVSYEQYF

v_call: TRBV7-6
clone_size: -
j_call: TRBJ1-5
d_call: TRBD1
cdr3_nt: TGTGCCAGCAGCGGGACAGAAAATCAGCCCCAGCATTTT
cdr3_aa: CASSGTENQPQHF

v_call: TRBV2
clone_size: -
j_call: TRBJ1-2
d_call: -
cdr3_nt: TGTGCCAGCAGTTCAGACACTGCTAACTATGGCTACACCTTC
cdr3_aa: CASSSDTANYGYTF

v_call: TRBV6-5
clone_size: -
j_call: TRBJ1-2
d_call: -
cdr3_nt: TGTGCCAGCAGTTTTGGCGGCCCCTATGGCTACACCTTC
cdr3_aa: CASSFGGPYGYTF

v_call: TRBV7-6
clone_size: -
j_call: TRBJ1-1
d_call: -
cdr3_nt: TGTGCCAGCAGCTTGACCTCTTGGGGCACTGAAGCTTTCTTT
cdr3_aa: CASSLTSWGTEAFF

v_call: TRBV5-8
clone_size: -
j_call: TRBJ2-7
d_call: -
cdr3_nt: TGTGCCAGCAGCTTGGTTCGAGGCTCCTACGAGCAGTACTTC
cdr3_aa: CASSLVRGSYEQYF

v_call: TRBV5-1
clone_size: -
j_call: TRBJ1-1
d_call: -
cdr3_nt: TGCGCCAGCAGCCTTGAGGACAGTGCTCAAGCTTTCTTT
cdr3_aa: CASSLEDSAQAFF

v_call: TRBV27
clone_size: -
j_call: TRBJ1-4
d_call: TRBD1
cdr3_nt: TGTGCCAGCAGTTTAGGACAGGGTGAGACTAATGAAAAACTGTTTTTT
cdr3_aa: CASSLGQGETNEKLFF

v_call: TRBV7-9
clone_size: -
j_call: TRBJ1-5
d_call: -
cdr3_nt: TGTGCCAGCAGCCCCTCTAATAGTCAGCCCCAGCATTTT
cdr3_aa: CASSPSNSQPQHF

v_call: TRBV5-1
clone_size: -
j_call: TRBJ1-1
d_call: -
cdr3_nt: TGCGCCAGCAGCTTACGGCGCAACACTGAAGCTTTCTTT
cdr3_aa: CASSLRRNTEAFF

v_call: TRBV13
clone_size: -
j_call: TRBJ2-1
d_call: -
cdr3_nt: TGTGCCAGCACCTTAGGGAGCGAGCGACTGTTCTTC
cdr3_aa: CASTLGSERLFF

v_call: TRBV19
clone_size: -
j_call: TRBJ2-5
d_call: -
cdr3_nt: TGTGCCAGTAGAGAGGCGGGGCAGGAGTGGTTTCAGAACTTC
cdr3_aa: CASREAGQEWFQNF

v_call: TRBV30
clone_size: -
j_call: TRBJ2-2
d_call: -
cdr3_nt: TGTGCCTGGAGTGTTGGGAACACCGGGGAGCTGTTTTTT
cdr3_aa: CAWSVGNTGELFF

v_call: TRBV28
clone_size: few
j_call: TRBJ2-7
d_call: -
cdr3_nt: TGTGCCAGCAGTTCCCTTCCTTACTACGAGCAGTACTTC
cdr3_aa: CASSSLPYYEQYF

v_call: TRBV7-9
clone_size: -
j_call: TRBJ2-3
d_call: -
cdr3_nt: TGTGCCAGCAGCTCTAGGTCGGATACGCAGTATTTT
cdr3_aa: CASSSRSDTQYF

v_call: TRBV29-1
clone_size: -
j_call: TRBJ2-7
d_call: -
cdr3_nt: TGCAGCGTTGAAGGGTTAGGACAAACCTACGAGCAGTACTTC
cdr3_aa: CSVEGLGQTYEQYF

v_call: TRBV19
clone_size: -
j_call: TRBJ1-2
d_call: -
cdr3_nt: TGTGCCAGTAGTATCGATCCGGATGGCTACACCTTC
cdr3_aa: CASSIDPDGYTF

v_call: TRBV5-1
clone_size: -
j_call: TRBJ2-1
d_call: TRBD1
cdr3_nt: TGCGCCAGCAGCCACTTACAGGGGTACAATGAGCAGTTCTTC
cdr3_aa: CASSHLQGYNEQFF

v_call: TRBV5-8
clone_size: -
j_call: TRBJ2-7
d_call: -
cdr3_nt: TGTGCCAGCAGCGGCGGGACAGGGGGACTAGCGGGCCTCTACGAGCAGTACTTC
cdr3_aa: CASSGGTGGLAGLYEQYF

v_call: TRBV5-6
clone_size: -
j_call: TRBJ2-3
d_call: -
cdr3_nt: TGTGCCAGCAGCTTACGGGGGCAACCAGATACGCAGTATTTT
cdr3_aa: CASSLRGQPDTQYF

v_call: TRBV7-8
clone_size: once
j_call: TRBJ2-1
d_call: -
cdr3_nt: TGTGCCAGCAGCGCTATCATCCCGAGCTCCTACAATGAGCAGTTCTTC
cdr3_aa: CASSAIIPSSYNEQFF

v_call: TRBV10-3
clone_size: -
j_call: TRBJ2-7
d_call: -
cdr3_nt: TGTGCCATCAGTGAGTCTGCAACTACCTACTACGAGCAGTACTTC
cdr3_aa: CAISESATTYYEQYF

v_call: TRBV5-4
clone_size: -
j_call: TRBJ1-6
d_call: -
cdr3_nt: TGTGCCAGCAGCGATACATGGGATTCACCCCTCCACTTT
cdr3_aa: CASSDTWDSPLHF

v_call: TRBV30
clone_size: few
j_call: TRBJ2-7
d_call: -
cdr3_nt: TGTGCCTGGAGTCGAGGGGACGAGCAGTACTTC
cdr3_aa: CAWSRGDEQYF

v_call: TRBV4-3
clone_size: -
j_call: TRBJ2-3
d_call: TRBD1
cdr3_nt: TGCGCCAGCAGCCAAGATAGGGACAGTAGCACAGATACGCAGTATTTT
cdr3_aa: CASSQDRDSSTDTQYF

v_call: TRBV9
clone_size: once
j_call: TRBJ2-1
d_call: -
cdr3_nt: TGTGCCAGCAACTCCGGGACTGTCCTTTTCAGTGAGCAGTTCTTC
cdr3_aa: CASNSGTVLFSEQFF

v_call: TRBV27
clone_size: -
j_call: TRBJ1-5
d_call: -
cdr3_nt: TGTGCCAGCAGTTCTCGTAGCAATCAGCCCCAGCATTTT
cdr3_aa: CASSSRSNQPQHF

v_call: TRBV6-1
clone_size: -
j_call: TRBJ1-5
d_call: -
cdr3_nt: TGTGCCAGCAGTGATTGGTCTCTGGGCAATCAGCCCCAGCATTTT
cdr3_aa: CASSDWSLGNQPQHF